One and the same sample provided the 10 T cell receptor beta chains below, sequenced in a study of shared clonotypes between healthy human individuals. Sequencing was performed with immunoSEQ multiplex PCR; in TCRdb, only in-frame clones are kept and a portion is missing. The data show just over 2,000,000 clones, 90% to 95% seen once. The sequenced sample was naive CD4+ T cells sorted from blood. Documented subset: CD45RA+ positively selected. The source is a man aged 18-30 years in good health.

The chain employs TRBV30 and TRBJ2-1, with 12 bases aligning to TRBD2. J was trimmed by 0 bases and V by 2 bases; bases with no gene match: 17. Germline loops: CDR1 GTSNPN, CDR2 SVGIG (reference sequence). The CDR3 sequence is 21 residues long. This chain's CDR3 is CAWSKYDRTSGAVPSYNEQFF. The CDR3 DNA reads TGTGCCTGGAGTAAATATGACCGGACTAGCGGGGCCGTCCCCTCCTACAATGAGCAGTTCTTC.

This rearrangement joins TRBV2 to TRBJ2-5; the D is unclear. Looked up from germline, CDR1 is SNHLY and CDR2 is FYNNEI. The CDR3 consists of 12 residues. The germline V and J ends were trimmed by 5 bases and 5 bases, with 9 bases remaining between them. The CDR3 protein is CASSFAPETQYF. CDR3 DNA: TGTGCCAGCAGTTTCGCGCCGGAGACCCAGTACTTC.

The chain's CDR3 is CARSLGGQGPQETQYF. The CDR3 DNA reads TGTGCCAGAAGCTTAGGGGGACAGGGGCCTCAAGAGACCCAGTACTTC. The J gene is TRBJ2-5, the V gene TRBV7-5; the DNA was not used to check the table's D call, TRBD1. TRBV7-5 is tagged as a pseudogene. This CDR3 region has 16 residues.

This rearrangement joins TRBV9 to TRBJ2-2, with 8 bases that match TRBD1. The CDR3 sequence is 16 residues long. Trimming cost V 3 bases and J 1 base; bases outside gene matches: 5. Germline assignment: CDR1 SGDLS and CDR2 YYNGEE. CDR3 region: CASSERQGKNTGELFF. In DNA, the CDR3 is TGTGCCAGCAGCGAACGACAGGGGAAGAACACCGGGGAGCTGTTTTTT.

The chain employs TRBV30 and TRBJ2-7; 7 bases line up with TRBD1. Germline V gene data show CDR1 as GTSNPN and CDR2 as SVGIG (reference sequence). V trimming: 1 base; J trimming: 2 bases; junction bases outside the gene matches: 5. The length of the CDR3 is 14 residues. In nucleotides, the CDR3 is TGTGCCTGGAGTGCACAGGGGATCCCCTACGAGCAGTACTTC. Its protein product is CAWSAQGIPYEQYF.

Only one count was recorded for this clone. The V and J genes are TRBV7-2 and TRBJ2-7; a possible D gene is TRBD2 (5 bases). CDR1 SGHTA and CDR2 FQGNSA come from the germline V gene. V lost 3 bases and J lost 7, with 16 bases in between. CDR3 size: 14 residues. CDR3 protein: CASSLDWSSREQYF. The CDR3 DNA reads as TGTGCCAGCAGCTTGGACTGGAGTAGCAGAGAGCAGTACTTC.

Points on this clone: Different DNA sequences within this sample yield the same CDR3. CDR3 loop: CASSSTGGDYGYTF. The DNA for the CDR3 is TGCGCCAGCAGCTCGACGGGGGGCGACTATGGCTACACCTTC. This rearrangement joins TRBV5-1 to TRBJ1-2; D may be TRBD1 (6 bases). The V and J ends lost 3 bases and 3 bases respectively, with 12 bases between them. This CDR3 is 14 amino acids long. Germline CDR1 SGHRS, CDR2 YFSETQ.

The chain has TRBV18 and TRBJ2-4; 8 bases fit TRBD1. The length of the CDR3 is 16 residues. V lost 5 bases, J lost 1 base, and 7 bases stayed unmatched. From germline, CDR1 is KGHSH and CDR2 LQKENI. CDR3 in DNA: TGTGCCAGCTCAACCGCAGGGGGCGCGGCCAAAAACATTCAGTACTTC. Amino acid sequence: CASSTAGGAAKNIQYF.

Remarks on this clone: Within the sample, other DNA sequences also encode this same CDR3. The chain has TRBV5-1 and TRBJ2-7; 10 bases are a match to TRBD1. The germline CDR1 and CDR2 sequences are SGHRS and YFSETQ. V gave up 3 bases and J gave up 5 bases; unmatched junction bases: 5. The CDR3 runs to 14 residues. CDR3 DNA sequence: TGCGCCAGCAGCTCGGGACAGGGGTGGGACGAGCAGTACTTC. This gives the protein CASSSGQGWDEQYF.

This chain uses TRBV7-6 with TRBJ2-2, with 11 bases fitting TRBD2. Germline V gives CDR1 SGHVS, CDR2 FNYEAQ. V trimming: 4 bases; J trimming: 1 base; junction bases outside the gene matches: 2. The CDR3 length is 16 residues. CDR3 nucleotides: TGTGCCAGCAGCTCGGGGACTAGCGGGAACACCGGGGAGCTGTTTTTT. Its translation: CASSSGTSGNTGELFF.